This T cell receptor (beta chain) was identified during a study of shared T cell receptors in the human thymus. The CDR3 is 17 residues long. Germline CDR1 is SGHRS and CDR2 is YFSETQ. V was pared by 3 bases and J by 2 bases, with 18 bases between. Sequenced by immunoSEQ multiplex PCR; TCRdb stores in-frame clones only, minus some. The table shows around 340,000 clones, with more than 85% occurring only once. Sequencing was carried out using thymocytes. This clonotype originated in a human donor. The V call is TRBV5-1, the J call TRBJ2-4, with a possible D match to TRBD1 (5 bases). The CDR3 DNA reads as TGCGCCAGCAGCTCCCCCGTGGACATGATGACCAAAAACATTCAGTACTTC. It codes for CASSSPVDMMTKNIQYF.